This TCR beta chain came from a study of blood T cell repertoires in COVID-19. The CDR3 has 16 residues. Between the trimmed V and J ends, which lost 4 bases and 2 bases, there was a span of 18 bases. Looked up from germline, CDR1 is SGDLS and CDR2 is YYNGEE. Assay: immunoSEQ multiplex PCR; the TCRdb copy retains only in-frame clones and omits some. The sample lists about 210,000 clones; roughly 84% were seen once. The TCR sequence derives from a man between 25 and 39 years old in a cohort exposed to, infected with or recovered from COVID-19 (not recorded which). Sequenced material: PBMCs or T cells enriched from blood (not recorded which). The genes are TRBV9 and TRBJ2-5; maybe TRBD2 (5 bases). In nucleotides, the CDR3 is TGTGCCAGCAGCATGCAGGACTTGGACTTACAAGAGACCCAGTACTTC. Residues: CASSMQDLDLQETQYF.